Included here is one TCR beta chain sequence, with context. This clone came up a few times. What this receptor recognizes is not known. It has no much larger one-base neighbor in the sample; base qualities were not kept. The sample is drawn from a study of shared clonotypes between healthy human individuals (TCRdb year 2020). A note on the overall study: The cohort comprised a couple of women and a few men aged 18 to 49 years. To increase sequencing depth and limit assay-specific biases, TCR repertoire library preparation and sequencing were carried out by different laboratories using diverse techniques. Per donor, three plates each were used for CD4 naive and CD4 memory, two for CD8 naive, and one for CD8 memory. Blood TCR repertoires of roughly five healthy adults were deeply sequenced to estimate repertoire size and the extent of clonotype sharing between individuals. Leukapheresis yielded between about 0.9 and 9 billion PBMCs per donor.

CDR1 and CDR2 are drawn from the germline V gene: MDHEN, SYDVKM. Between the V and J ends, shortened by 6 bases and 4 bases respectively, the junction contains 15 bases. The CDR3 sequence holds 14 residues, the cysteine and phenylalanine included. Solely the CDR3 DNA is kept, with 42 bases framed from the first base. Study-wide findings and limitations: Across a handful of donors, 4.5% to 6.5% of naive CD4, approximately 4% of naive CD8, 2.3% of memory CD4, and 0.4% of memory CD8 clonotypes were shared. Based on pairwise subsampling, the degree of clonotype sharing among donors was expected to be affected by sequencing depth. Estimated clonotype richness was generally larger for naive than for memory subsets. Compared with non-shared clonotypes, clonotypes shared by all four sorted-subset donors had higher generation probabilities. The small number of donors limited the genetic and exposure-history diversity represented. Sampling was restricted to blood, and TCR repertoires in tissue are likely to differ from TCR repertoires in blood. Rarefaction of sorted-subset datasets indicated incomplete sequencing despite the large sequencing depth.

For the CD8 naive samples, CD45RO-negative cells were positively selected for CCR7, yielding a CD45RA+CCR7+ population from which TemRA cells were excluded. The donors were healthy, HIV-negative adults who had no recently reported acute infections or vaccinations. Only Caucasian adults living in Nashville, Tennessee, USA were represented among the donors. Blood was obtained by leukapheresis, after which PBMCs were separated by Ficoll-Histopaque density gradient centrifugation and cryopreserved in liquid nitrogen vapor phase. Purity and quantity of every magnetically sorted T cell population were checked by analytical flow cytometry. Genomic DNA was isolated from every sorted fraction and measured by UV absorbance on a Nanodrop 2000c. Using the deep immunoSEQ assay, TCR CDR3 regions were amplified from genomic DNA by multiplex PCR. Extracted genomic DNA from each cell subset was distributed evenly across all wells of several immunoSEQ 96-well plates, and each plate was treated as a replicate. For sorted subsets, each replicate PCR was loaded with about 0.2 ug genomic DNA, equivalent to 30,000 to 35,000 T cell genomes. Purified libraries were measured with a Qubit 3.0 fluorometer, size-checked on a Bioanalyzer 2100, and measured again with the KAPA Library Quantification kit. Every immunoSEQ 96-well plate was sequenced on a separate single-read 150-cycle Illumina NextSeq 550 flow cell. The published analysis was carried out like this. Because the immunoSEQ output held only junctional sequences and lacked quality scores, the filtering could not match the filtering applied to full-length reads. To assign V/J genes and CDR3, sequences were annotated using PyIR, a Python wrapper for IgBLAST v1.9, with IMGT germline references. Reads were filtered out if the reads had weak V/J assignments (E-value above 1e-6), no CDR3, stop codons, out-of-frame junctions, or ambiguous translated residues. A V3J clonotype was defined by an identical inferred V gene, J gene, and CDR3 amino acid sequence. To compute the percentage overlap between repertoires, the number of shared unique clonotypes was divided by the size of the smaller repertoire. RTK rarefaction, the Chao1 estimator, and Recon v2.1 estimates of unobserved clonotypes were used to assess repertoire richness. Generation probabilities for all TCRbeta clonotypes obtained by the gDNA method from a few donors were computed using OLGA. TCRdb retrieved this table from immuneACCESS and kept in-frame rearrangements only. Not all clones are present; in checked studies, unresolved V genes account for under half, and no reason is known for the remainder. Clone size and the V and J calls come from that table; the DNA yielded D and trimming. Here the sample has about 600,000 clones; nearly 97% occur a single time. Clones ranked in the top ten supply roughly 0.1% of the sample.

Input material: naive CD8+ T cells sorted from blood. What the cell subset or site label conveys for this sample: CD45RA+CCR7+. The V and J genes are TRBV28 and TRBJ1-2; a weak D assignment points to TRBD1 (5 bases agree). The receptor was isolated from a woman aged 25 to 39 in good health. The nucleotide sequence is TGTGCCAGCAGCTACAGTGGAGGGGCCTATGGCTACACCTTC. This is translated as CASSYSGGAYGYTF.